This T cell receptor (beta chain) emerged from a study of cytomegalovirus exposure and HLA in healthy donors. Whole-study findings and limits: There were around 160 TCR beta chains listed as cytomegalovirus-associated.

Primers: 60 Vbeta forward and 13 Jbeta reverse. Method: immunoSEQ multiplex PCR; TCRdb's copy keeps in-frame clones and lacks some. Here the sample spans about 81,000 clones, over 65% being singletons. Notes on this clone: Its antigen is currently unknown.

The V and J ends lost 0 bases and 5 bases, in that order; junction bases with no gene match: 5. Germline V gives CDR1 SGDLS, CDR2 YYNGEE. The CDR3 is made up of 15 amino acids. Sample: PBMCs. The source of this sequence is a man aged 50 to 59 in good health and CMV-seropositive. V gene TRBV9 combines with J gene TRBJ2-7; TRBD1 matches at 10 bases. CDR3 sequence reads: CASSVEGQGSDEQYF. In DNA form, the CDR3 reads TGTGCCAGCAGCGTAGAGGGACAGGGGAGTGACGAGCAGTACTTC.